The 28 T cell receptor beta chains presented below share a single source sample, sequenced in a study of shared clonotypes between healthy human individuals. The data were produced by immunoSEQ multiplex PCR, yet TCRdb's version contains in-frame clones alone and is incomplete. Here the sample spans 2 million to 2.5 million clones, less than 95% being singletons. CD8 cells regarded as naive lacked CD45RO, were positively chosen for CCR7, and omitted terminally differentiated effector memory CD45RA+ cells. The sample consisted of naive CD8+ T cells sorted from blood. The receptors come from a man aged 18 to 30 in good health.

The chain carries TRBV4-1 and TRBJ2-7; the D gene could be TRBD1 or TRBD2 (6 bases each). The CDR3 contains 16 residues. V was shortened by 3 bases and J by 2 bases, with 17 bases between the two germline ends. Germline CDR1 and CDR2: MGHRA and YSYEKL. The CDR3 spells CASSQTPWGAAYEQYF. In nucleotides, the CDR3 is TGCGCCAGCAGCCAGACCCCGTGGGGGGCTGCCTACGAGCAGTACTTC.

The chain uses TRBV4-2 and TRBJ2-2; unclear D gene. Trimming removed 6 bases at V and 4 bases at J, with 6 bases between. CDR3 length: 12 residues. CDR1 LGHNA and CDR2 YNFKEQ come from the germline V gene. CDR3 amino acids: CASRVATGELFF. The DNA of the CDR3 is TGTGCCAGCAGGGTGGCCACCGGGGAGCTGTTTTTT.

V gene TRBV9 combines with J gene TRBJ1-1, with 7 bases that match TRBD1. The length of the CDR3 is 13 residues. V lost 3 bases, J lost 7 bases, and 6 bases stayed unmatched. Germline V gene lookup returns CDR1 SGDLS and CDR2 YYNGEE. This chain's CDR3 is CASSERQGFEAFF. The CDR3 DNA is TGTGCCAGCAGCGAGAGACAGGGCTTTGAAGCTTTCTTT.

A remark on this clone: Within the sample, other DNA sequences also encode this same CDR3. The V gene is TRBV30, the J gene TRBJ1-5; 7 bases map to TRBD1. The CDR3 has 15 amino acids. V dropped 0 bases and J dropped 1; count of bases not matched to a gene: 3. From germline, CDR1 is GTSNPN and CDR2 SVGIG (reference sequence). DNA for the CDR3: TGTGCCTGGAGTGTAGGGACAGCCAGCAATCAGCCCCAGCATTTT. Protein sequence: CAWSVGTASNQPQHF.

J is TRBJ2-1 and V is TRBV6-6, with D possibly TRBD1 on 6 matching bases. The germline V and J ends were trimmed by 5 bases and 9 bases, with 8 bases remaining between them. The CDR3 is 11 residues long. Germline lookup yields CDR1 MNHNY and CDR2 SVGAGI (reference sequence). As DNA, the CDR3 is TGTGCCAGCAGTCGAGGGGGTGAGCAGTTCTTC. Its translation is CASSRGGEQFF.

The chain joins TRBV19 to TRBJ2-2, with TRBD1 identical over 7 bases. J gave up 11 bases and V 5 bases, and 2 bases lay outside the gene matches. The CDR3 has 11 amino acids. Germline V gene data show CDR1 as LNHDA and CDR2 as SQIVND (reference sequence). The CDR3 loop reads CASSYRGELFF. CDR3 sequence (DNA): TGTGCCAGTAGTTACAGGGGAGAGCTGTTTTTT.

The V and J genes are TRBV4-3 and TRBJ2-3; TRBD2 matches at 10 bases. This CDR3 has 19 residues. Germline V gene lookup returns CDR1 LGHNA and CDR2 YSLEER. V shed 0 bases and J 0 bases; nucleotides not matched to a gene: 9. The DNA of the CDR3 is TGCGCCAGCAGCCAAGAAGCTAGCGGGAGTGACTCTAGCACAGATACGCAGTATTTT. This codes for CASSQEASGSDSSTDTQYF.

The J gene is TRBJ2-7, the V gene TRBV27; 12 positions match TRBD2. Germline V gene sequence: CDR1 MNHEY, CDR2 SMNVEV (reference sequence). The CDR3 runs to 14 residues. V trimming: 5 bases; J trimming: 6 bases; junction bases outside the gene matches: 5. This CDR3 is CASSTSGGNTEQYF. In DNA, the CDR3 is TGTGCCAGCAGTACTAGCGGGGGGAATACCGAGCAGTACTTC.

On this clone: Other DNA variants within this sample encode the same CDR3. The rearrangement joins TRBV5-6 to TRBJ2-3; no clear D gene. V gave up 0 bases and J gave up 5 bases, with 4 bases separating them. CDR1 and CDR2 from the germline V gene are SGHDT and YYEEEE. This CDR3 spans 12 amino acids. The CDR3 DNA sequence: TGTGCCAGCAGCTTGGTTCGAGATACGCAGTATTTT. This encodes CASSLVRDTQYF.

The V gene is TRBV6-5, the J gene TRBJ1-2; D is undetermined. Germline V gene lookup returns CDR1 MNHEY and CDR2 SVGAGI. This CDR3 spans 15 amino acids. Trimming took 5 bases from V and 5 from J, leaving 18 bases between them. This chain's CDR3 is CASSPMTGSPYGYTF. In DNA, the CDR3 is TGTGCCAGCAGTCCAATGACCGGGTCTCCATATGGCTACACCTTC.

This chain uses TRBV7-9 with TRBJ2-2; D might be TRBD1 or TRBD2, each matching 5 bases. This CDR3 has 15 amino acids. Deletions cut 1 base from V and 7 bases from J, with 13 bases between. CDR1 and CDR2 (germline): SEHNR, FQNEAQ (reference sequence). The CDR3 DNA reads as TGTGCCAGCAGCTTAGTATCGGGGCCGATCGGGGAGCTGTTTTTT. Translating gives CASSLVSGPIGELFF.

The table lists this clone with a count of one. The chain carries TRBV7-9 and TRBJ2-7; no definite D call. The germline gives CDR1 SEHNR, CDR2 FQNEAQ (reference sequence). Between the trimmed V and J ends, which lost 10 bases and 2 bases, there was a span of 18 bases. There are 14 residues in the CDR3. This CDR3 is CAIETPLGPYEQYF. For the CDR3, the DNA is TGTGCCATCGAAACACCATTAGGGCCCTACGAGCAGTACTTC.

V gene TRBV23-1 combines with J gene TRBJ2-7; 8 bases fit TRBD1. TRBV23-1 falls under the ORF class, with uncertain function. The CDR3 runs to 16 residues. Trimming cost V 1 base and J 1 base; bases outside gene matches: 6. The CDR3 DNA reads TGCGCCAGCAGTCAATTGTTGGACAGGGCTTCCTACGAGCAGTACTTC. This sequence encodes CASSQLLDRASYEQYF.

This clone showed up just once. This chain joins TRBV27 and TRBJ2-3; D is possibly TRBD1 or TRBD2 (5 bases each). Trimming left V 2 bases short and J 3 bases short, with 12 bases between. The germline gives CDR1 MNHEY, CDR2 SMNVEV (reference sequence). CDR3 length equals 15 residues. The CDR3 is CASSLMGPGTDTQYF. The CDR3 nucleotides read TGTGCCAGCAGTTTAATGGGACCTGGTACAGATACGCAGTATTTT.

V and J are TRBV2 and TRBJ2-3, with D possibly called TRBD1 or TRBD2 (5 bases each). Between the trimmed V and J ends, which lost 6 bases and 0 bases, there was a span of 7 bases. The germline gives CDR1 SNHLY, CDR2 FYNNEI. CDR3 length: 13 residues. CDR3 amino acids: CASSWDSTDTQYF. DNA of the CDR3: TGTGCCAGCAGCTGGGACAGCACAGATACGCAGTATTTT.

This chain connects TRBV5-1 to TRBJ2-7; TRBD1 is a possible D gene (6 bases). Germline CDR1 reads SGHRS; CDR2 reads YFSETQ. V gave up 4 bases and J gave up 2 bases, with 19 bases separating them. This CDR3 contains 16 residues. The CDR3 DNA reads TGCGCCAGCAGCCCCGGGACACGATCTGATACCTACGAGCAGTACTTC. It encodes CASSPGTRSDTYEQYF.

The CDR3 loop reads CASSPLDSYLYEQYF. Here the CDR3 DNA reads TGCGCCAGCAGCCCGTTGGACAGTTACCTTTACGAGCAGTACTTC. V and J are TRBV4-1 and TRBJ2-7, with TRBD1 as a possible D gene (6 bases). The CDR3 is 15 residues long. Trimming took off 4 bases at V and 4 bases at J, with 17 bases between the two ends. Germline CDR1 and CDR2: MGHRA and YSYEKL.

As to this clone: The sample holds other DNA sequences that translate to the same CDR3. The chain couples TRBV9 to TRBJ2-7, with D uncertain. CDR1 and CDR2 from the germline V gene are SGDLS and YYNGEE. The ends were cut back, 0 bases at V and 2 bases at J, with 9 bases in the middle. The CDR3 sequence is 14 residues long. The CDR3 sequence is CASSVVAETYEQYF. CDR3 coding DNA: TGTGCCAGCAGCGTAGTGGCAGAAACCTACGAGCAGTACTTC.

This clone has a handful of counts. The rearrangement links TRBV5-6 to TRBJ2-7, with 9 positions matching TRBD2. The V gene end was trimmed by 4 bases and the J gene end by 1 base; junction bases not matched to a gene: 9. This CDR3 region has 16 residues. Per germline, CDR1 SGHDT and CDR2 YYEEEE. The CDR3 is CASSPTTSGQSYEQYF. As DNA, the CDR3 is TGTGCCAGCAGCCCTACGACTAGCGGCCAATCCTACGAGCAGTACTTC.

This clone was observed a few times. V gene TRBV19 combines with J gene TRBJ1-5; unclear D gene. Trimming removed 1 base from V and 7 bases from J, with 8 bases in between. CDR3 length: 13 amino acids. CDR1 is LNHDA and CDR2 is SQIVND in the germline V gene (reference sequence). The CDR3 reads CASSIADYQPQHF. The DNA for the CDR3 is TGTGCCAGTAGTATAGCGGATTACCAGCCCCAGCATTTT.

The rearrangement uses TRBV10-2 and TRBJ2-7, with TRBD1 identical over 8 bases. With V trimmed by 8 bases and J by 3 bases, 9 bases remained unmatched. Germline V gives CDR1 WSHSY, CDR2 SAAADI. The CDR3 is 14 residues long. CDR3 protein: CASLGQGVGYEQYF. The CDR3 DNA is TGCGCCAGCTTAGGACAGGGTGTCGGCTACGAGCAGTACTTC.

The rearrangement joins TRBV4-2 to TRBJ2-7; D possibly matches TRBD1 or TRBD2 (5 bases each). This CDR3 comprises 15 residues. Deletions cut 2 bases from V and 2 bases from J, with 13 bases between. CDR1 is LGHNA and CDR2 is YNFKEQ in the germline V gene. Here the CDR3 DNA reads TGTGCCAGCAGCCAAAGCCCCGGGGACCCCTACGAGCAGTACTTC. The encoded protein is CASSQSPGDPYEQYF.

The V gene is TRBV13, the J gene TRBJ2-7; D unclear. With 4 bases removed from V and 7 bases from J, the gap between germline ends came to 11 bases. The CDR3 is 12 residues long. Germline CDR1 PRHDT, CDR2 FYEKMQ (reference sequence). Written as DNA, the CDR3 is TGTGCCAGCAGCTCCAATAGCTGGGAGCAGTACTTC. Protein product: CASSSNSWEQYF.

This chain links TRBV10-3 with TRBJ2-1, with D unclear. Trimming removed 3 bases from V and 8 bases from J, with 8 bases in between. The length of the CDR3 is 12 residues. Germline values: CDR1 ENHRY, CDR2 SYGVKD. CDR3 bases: TGTGCCATCAGTGAAGGTGCACATGAGCAGTTCTTC. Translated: CAISEGAHEQFF.

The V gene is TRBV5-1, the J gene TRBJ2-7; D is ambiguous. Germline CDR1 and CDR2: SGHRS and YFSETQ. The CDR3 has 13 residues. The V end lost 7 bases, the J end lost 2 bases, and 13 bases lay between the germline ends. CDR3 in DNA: TGCGCCAGCGCCGACCCTTACCCCTACGAGCAGTACTTC. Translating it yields CASADPYPYEQYF.

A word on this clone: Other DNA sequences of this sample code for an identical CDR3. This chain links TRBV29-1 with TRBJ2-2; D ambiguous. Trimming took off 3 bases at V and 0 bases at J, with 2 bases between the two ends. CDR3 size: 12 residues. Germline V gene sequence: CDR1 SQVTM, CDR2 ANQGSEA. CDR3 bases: TGCAGCGTTGAGGCGAACACCGGGGAGCTGTTTTTT. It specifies CSVEANTGELFF.

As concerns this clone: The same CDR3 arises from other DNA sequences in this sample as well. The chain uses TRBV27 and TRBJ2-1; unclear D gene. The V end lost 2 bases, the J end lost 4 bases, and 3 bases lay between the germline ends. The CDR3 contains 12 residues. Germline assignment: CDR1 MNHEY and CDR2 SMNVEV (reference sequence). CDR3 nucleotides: TGTGCCAGCAGTTTAGGGTACAATGAGCAGTTCTTC. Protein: CASSLGYNEQFF.

CDR3 residues: CASRGGRAKNIQYF. Here the CDR3 DNA reads TGTGCCAGCCGAGGGGGCAGAGCCAAAAACATTCAGTACTTC. The genes are TRBV27 and TRBJ2-4; TRBD1 matches 7 bases. CDR1 is MNHEY, CDR2 SMNVEV, per germline (reference sequence). Unmatched junction bases numbered 4, after V lost 8 bases and J lost 0 bases. This CDR3 comprises 14 residues.